This TCR beta chain came from a study of breast tumors, draining lymph nodes, adjacent tissues. Study conclusions and caveats: Tumor and nontumor repertoires were significantly more similar in luminal-like than in basal-like breast cancer. Tumors had less TCR diversity than lymph nodes, more than nontumor tissue. The data were judged consistent with most tumor T cells coming from lymph node and expanding in tumor.

This clonotype appeared many times. The antigen is undetermined. This CDR3 is 12 amino acids long. The germline V and J ends were trimmed by 6 bases and 3 bases, with 9 bases remaining between them. Germline V gene data show CDR1 as MNHEY and CDR2 as SVGEGT. TCRdb itself ran the multiplex PCR reads through MiXCR, one entry per CDR3 protein. The data contain roughly 80,000 distinct CDR3 sequences, approximately 19% of them singletons. Breast cancer patients provided tissue from their axillary draining lymph nodes. The specimen sequenced was axillary lymph node tissue. This TCR came from a female donor with breast cancer. Some clones in this sample may be carry-over from other donors' samples. The genes are TRBV6-2 or TRBV6-3 and TRBJ2-7; no firm D call. CDR3 in DNA: TGTGCCAGCAGCCCCACGGACTACGAGCAGTACTTC. This sequence encodes CASSPTDYEQYF.